What follows are 25 T cell receptor beta chains derived from one specimen sequenced in a study of cytomegalovirus exposure and HLA in healthy donors. This PCR relied on a set of 60 Vbeta primers and 13 Jbeta primers. TCRdb keeps only in-frame clones here, not all; method: immunoSEQ multiplex PCR. Of about 170,000 clones listed, 73% are singletons. Sequenced input: PBMCs. These receptors originate from a woman aged 18-29 years in good health and CMV-seropositive.

This chain links TRBV11-2 with TRBJ2-7; perhaps TRBD2 as D (5 bases). Germline assignment: CDR1 SGHAT and CDR2 FQNNGV. This CDR3 is built from 14 residues. V was cut by 4 bases and J by 2 bases, with 12 bases left in between. CDR3 amino acids: CASSSNRGTYEQYF. The CDR3 DNA reads TGTGCCAGCAGCTCTAACCGGGGAACCTACGAGCAGTACTTC.

The chain links TRBV5-6 to TRBJ2-5; 9 nucleotides match TRBD1. The trim removed 4 bases at V and 2 bases at J, leaving 6 bases unmatched. Per the germline V gene, CDR1 is SGHDT and CDR2 is YYEEEE. The CDR3 has 15 amino acids. CDR3 in amino acids: CASSPDRGSQETQYF. For the CDR3, the DNA is TGTGCCAGCAGCCCGGACAGGGGCTCTCAAGAGACCCAGTACTTC.

The rearrangement links TRBV7-2 to TRBJ1-2; 11 bases are shared with TRBD1. Germline trimming cut 5 bases from V and 2 bases from J; bases unmatched to any gene: 13. This CDR3 spans 18 amino acids. Germline CDR1 is SGHTA and CDR2 is FQGNSA. The CDR3 reads CASSASPGTGGKNYGYTF. The CDR3 nucleotides are TGTGCCAGCAGCGCTAGCCCCGGGACAGGGGGAAAAAACTATGGCTACACCTTC.

This sequence joins TRBV15 and TRBJ2-7; the match to TRBD2 covers 10 bases. The germline V gene encodes CDR1 LNHNV and CDR2 YYDKDF (reference sequence). The CDR3 length is 16 residues. The V and J ends lost 4 bases and 3 bases, in that order; junction bases with no gene match: 9. CDR3 in DNA: TGTGCCACCAGCACCCTAGCGGGAGATAAAATCTACGAGCAGTACTTC. Its translation is CATSTLAGDKIYEQYF.

The chain has TRBV9 and TRBJ2-1; 7 nucleotides match TRBD2. From germline, CDR1 is SGDLS and CDR2 YYNGEE. V shed 3 bases and J 6 bases; nucleotides not matched to a gene: 12. The CDR3 has 16 residues. The CDR3 spells CASSEGPRGVFNEQFF. As DNA, the CDR3 is TGTGCCAGCAGCGAGGGCCCACGGGGGGTATTCAATGAGCAGTTCTTC.

DNA of the CDR3: TGCAGCGGGCTTTTCTTCTCTGGAAACACCATATATTTT. It is translated as CSGLFFSGNTIYF. This chain links TRBV29-1 with TRBJ1-3; D is unresolved. The V gene's germline CDR1 is SQVTM and CDR2 ANQGSEA. This CDR3 has 13 residues. V was cut by 7 bases and J by 0 bases, with 10 bases left in between.

This clone was seen once. The rearrangement uses TRBV7-6 and TRBJ2-5; no clear D. The V end was cut by 5 bases, the J end by 3 bases, with 13 bases between. Germline V gene lookup returns CDR1 SGHVS and CDR2 FNYEAQ. The CDR3 totals 14 residues. CDR3 in amino acids: CASSQSTFEETQYF. The CDR3 nucleotides are TGTGCCAGCAGCCAGTCCACATTTGAAGAGACCCAGTACTTC. The entire variable domain, with the rest obtained from reference TRBV7-6 and TRBJ2-5, is as follows: GAGVSQSPRYKVTKRGQDVALRCDPISGHVSLYWYRQALGQGPEFLTYFNYEAQQDKSGLPNDRFSAERPEGSISTLTIQRTEQRDSAMYRCASSQSTFEETQYFGPGTRLLVL.

The genes are TRBV7-9 and TRBJ2-4, with a possible D match to TRBD1 (6 bases). The CDR3 is 16 residues long. Trimming took 1 base from V and 2 from J, leaving 12 bases between them. Germline CDR1 and CDR2: SEHNR and FQNEAQ (reference sequence). The CDR3 sequence is CASSLGGQGSKNIQYF. In nucleotides, the CDR3 is TGTGCCAGCAGCTTAGGGGGGCAGGGCTCCAAAAACATTCAGTACTTC.

A remark on this clone: This same CDR3 is encoded by further DNA sequences in the sample. The V gene is TRBV7-3, the J gene TRBJ2-3; 12 nucleotides match TRBD2. The length of the CDR3 is 16 residues. The J segment lost 2 bases and the V segment lost 5 bases, leaving 5 bases of the junction unmatched. CDR1 is SGHTA, CDR2 FQGTGA, per germline. The CDR3 here is CASSPGTSGFTDTQYF. The CDR3 DNA follows: TGTGCCAGCAGCCCCGGGACTAGCGGGTTCACAGATACGCAGTATTTT.

V is TRBV7-2 and J is TRBJ1-3, with no clear D. The V gene lost 4 bases and the J gene lost 0 bases, with 7 bases spanning the gap. Germline V gene data show CDR1 as SGHTA and CDR2 as FQGNSA. The CDR3 contains 14 residues. CDR3 region: CASSSRDSGNTIYF. Here the CDR3 DNA reads TGTGCCAGCAGCTCCCGGGACTCTGGAAACACCATATATTTT.

The rearrangement links TRBV2 to TRBJ1-3, with unresolved D. The ends were cut back, 8 bases at V and 0 bases at J, with 8 bases in the middle. The germline gives CDR1 SNHLY, CDR2 FYNNEI. The CDR3 totals 13 residues. CDR3 protein: CASELRSGNTIYF. The CDR3 nucleotides are TGTGCCAGCGAACTCCGCTCTGGAAACACCATATATTTT.

This clone is a singleton in its sample. This rearrangement joins TRBV6-6 to TRBJ1-1; D gene uncertain. The CDR3 covers 14 residues. Germline loops: CDR1 MNHNY, CDR2 SVGAGI (reference sequence). V lost 1 base, J lost 1 base, and 7 bases lay in between. The CDR3 DNA reads TGTGCCAGCAGTTACTTAGTCACGAACACTGAAGCTTTCTTT. It specifies CASSYLVTNTEAFF.

The chain links TRBV6-1 to TRBJ1-4; TRBD1 matches 11 bases. Germline-derived CDR1 and CDR2 are MNHNS and SASEGT. Germline trimming cut 3 bases from V and 7 bases from J; bases unmatched to any gene: 7. This CDR3 is built from 16 residues. Here the CDR3 reads CASSEGSGTGGEKLFF. The CDR3 nucleotides are TGTGCCAGCAGTGAGGGGTCCGGGACAGGGGGTGAAAAACTGTTTTTT.

The V and J genes are TRBV7-8 and TRBJ2-2; 12 positions match TRBD2. The CDR3 spans 17 residues. V gave up 1 base and J gave up 1 base; unmatched junction bases: 1. The germline V gene has CDR1 SGHVS and CDR2 FQNEAQ. The DNA of the CDR3 is TGTGCCAGCAGCTTAGGGACTAGCGGGGTGAACACCGGGGAGCTGTTTTTT. It codes for CASSLGTSGVNTGELFF.

The rearrangement joins TRBV6-5 to TRBJ1-6, with a possible D match to TRBD1 (5 bases). The CDR3 contains 15 residues. Germline V gene lookup returns CDR1 MNHEY and CDR2 SVGAGI. V gave up 5 bases and J gave up 6 bases, with 14 bases separating them. The CDR3 DNA reads as TGTGCCAGCAGTCCTCAAGGGGCGCCTAATTCACCCCTCCACTTT. Translation gives CASSPQGAPNSPLHF.

The CDR3 DNA reads as TGTGCCAGCAGACCCGTTGGGGGACAGGGGAACACTGAAGCTTTCTTT. Residues: CASRPVGGQGNTEAFF. V gene TRBV5-4 combines with J gene TRBJ1-1; 9 nucleotides align to TRBD1. Germline CDR1 and CDR2: SGHNT and YYREEE (reference sequence). With V trimmed by 5 bases and J by 1 base, 9 bases remained unmatched. The CDR3 has 16 amino acids.

This clone is a singleton in its sample. V is TRBV7-2 and J is TRBJ2-2; D is possibly TRBD2 (5 bases). This CDR3 contains 14 residues. With 5 bases removed from V and 5 bases from J, the gap between germline ends came to 12 bases. In germline, CDR1 is SGHTA, CDR2 FQGNSA. In DNA, the CDR3 is TGTGCCAGCAGCCCCTCCGGGATTACCGGGGAGCTGTTTTTT. This encodes CASSPSGITGELFF.

To note about this clone: The germline gene is not matched at one end of the junction; a read error may be the cause. The chain couples TRBV18 to TRBJ2-5; 9 bases match TRBD2. The DNA end favors TRBJ2-7, so the J call may be wrong. This CDR3 contains 18 residues. Germline-derived CDR1 and CDR2 are KGHSH and LQKENI. The CDR3: CASSPPLPASGDSYEQYF. The CDR3 nucleotides read TGTGCCAGCTCCCCACCCCTCCCCGCTAGCGGGGACTCCTACGAGCAGTACTTC.

CDR3 DNA sequence: TGTGCCAGCAGCTTCAGCGCCAAGGGGGCCTGGGAGCTGTTTTTT. Translated, it gives CASSFSAKGAWELFF. This chain joins TRBV7-9 and TRBJ2-2; TRBD1 matches 7 bases. The length of the CDR3 is 15 residues. CDR1 and CDR2 from the germline V gene are SEHNR and FQNEAQ (reference sequence). The V and J ends lost 3 bases and 9 bases, in that order; junction bases with no gene match: 10.

CDR3 protein: CASSLDLGSREDNEQFF. CDR3 nucleotides: TGTGCCAGCAGCTTAGATCTCGGGTCTAGAGAAGACAATGAGCAGTTCTTC. V gene TRBV11-3 combines with J gene TRBJ2-1; D is unresolved. Germline values: CDR1 SGHNT, CDR2 YENEEA. CDR3 length: 17 amino acids. V lost 0 bases and J lost 5, with 17 bases in between.

V usage is TRBV5-1 and J usage is TRBJ2-6; 11 positions match TRBD2. This CDR3 comprises 18 residues. The J segment lost 0 bases and the V segment lost 3 bases, leaving 5 bases of the junction unmatched. CDR1 and CDR2 from the germline V gene are SGHRS and YFSETQ. CDR3 in DNA: TGCGCCAGCAGCTCACTAGCGGGGGCGTCCTCTGGGGCCAACGTCCTGACTTTC. This gives the protein CASSSLAGASSGANVLTF.

V usage is TRBV6-1 and J usage is TRBJ1-2, with no clear D. The V gene lost 2 bases and the J gene lost 3 bases, with 7 bases spanning the gap. Germline V CDR1 and CDR2: MNHNS, SASEGT. CDR3 length: 13 amino acids. CDR3 amino acids: CASSEYTHYGYTF. Written as DNA, the CDR3 is TGTGCCAGCAGTGAATACACCCACTATGGCTACACCTTC.

This clone was detected once. The rearrangement links TRBV11-2 to TRBJ1-2; no firm D call. Germline CDR1 and CDR2: SGHAT and FQNNGV. Between the trimmed V and J ends, which lost 0 bases and 5 bases, there was a span of 16 bases. The CDR3 contains 16 residues. This CDR3 reads CASSLDGWAVTYGYTF. The CDR3 nucleotides are TGTGCCAGCAGCTTAGATGGGTGGGCAGTCACTTATGGCTACACCTTC.

This chain uses TRBV28 with TRBJ2-7, with TRBD2 identical over 11 bases. The CDR3 runs 16 residues. The trim removed 6 bases at V and 3 bases at J, leaving 10 bases unmatched. Per the germline V gene, CDR1 is MDHEN and CDR2 is SYDVKM. The CDR3 here is CASSTSGGGPHYEQYF. DNA for the CDR3: TGTGCCAGCAGCACTAGCGGGGGCGGGCCTCACTACGAGCAGTACTTC. Supplemented by reference TRBV28 and TRBJ2-7, the full variable domain reads DVKVTQSSRYLVKRTGEKVFLECVQDMDHENMFWYRQDPGLGLRLIYFSYDVKMKEKGDIPEGYSVSREKKERFSLILESASTNQTSMYLCASSTSGGGPHYEQYFGPGTRLTVT.

In this sample, this clone turned up a few times. This rearrangement joins TRBV29-1 to TRBJ1-2; TRBD1 aligns across 9 bases. The CDR3 has 16 residues. CDR1 and CDR2 from the germline V gene are SQVTM and ANQGSEA. J gave up 6 bases and V 6 bases, and 17 bases lay outside the gene matches. The CDR3 protein is CSVFTRDRDPLDGYTF. The DNA of the CDR3 is TGCAGCGTCTTCACCCGGGACAGGGACCCTCTGGATGGCTACACCTTC.